This T cell receptor beta chain was observed in a study of CD4 T cells in relation to SARS-CoV-2 and coronaviruses. Across the study: No peptide or an HIV-1 Nef peptide pool served as negative control.

From germline, CDR1 is SGDLS and CDR2 YYNGEE. The CDR3 runs to 16 residues. V was trimmed by 1 base and J by 2 bases, leaving 13 bases between them. Unexposed donor CD4+ T cells date from about 2011-2018, before the COVID-19 pandemic. After about 10 days of culture, CD4+ T cells were isolated. Unexposed-donor CD4+ T cells were probed with SARS-CoV-2 S/N and four cold-coronavirus spikes, cells permitting. Cultures received half-medium IL-2 refreshes on days 3 and 7. The data were produced by immunoSEQ multiplex PCR, yet TCRdb's version contains in-frame clones alone and is incomplete. The sample holds over 20,000 clones, 75% seen once. This clone was seen only once. As yet, its antigen is unknown.

The chain combines TRBV9 with TRBJ2-1; D may correspond to TRBD1 or TRBD2 (6 bases each). This sequence was found in a human donor in good health. The specimen sequenced was CD4+ T cells from PBMCs, cultured in vitro. The CDR3 coding sequence is TGTGCCAGCAGCGTATCCCTCGGGGGCCCCTACAATGAGCAGTTCTTC. Encoded protein: CASSVSLGGPYNEQFF. Full variable domain (outside the CDR3, taken from reference TRBV9 and TRBJ2-1): DSGVTQTPKHLITATGQRVTLRCSPRSGDLSVYWYQQSLDQGLQFLIQYYNGEERAKGNILERFSAQQFPDLHSELNLSSLELGDSALYFCASSVSLGGPYNEQFFGPGTRLTVL.